This record covers a single T cell receptor beta chain. The data derive from a study of CD8 T cells in Susac syndrome. Sequencing of TCR beta was performed on blood CD8+ and CD4+ T cells. The control participants were healthy donors, and these controls were matched with respect to both age and sex. TEMRA cells were enriched by FACS, and CD4+ and CD8+ T cells were negatively isolated. The authors reverse transcribed about 0.45 to 1 ug RNA with random hexamers. Amplification of TCR beta CDR3 spanned 54 Vbeta and 13 Jbeta via immunoSEQ multiplex PCR. TCRdb used MiXCR to reprocess the immunoSEQ multiplex PCR reads, holding one entry per CDR3 protein. The table has 50,000 to 65,000 distinct CDR3 sequences, 85% to 95% seen once. Germline CDR1 and CDR2: SGHRS and YFSETQ. The length of the CDR3 is 15 residues. Trimming left V 3 bases short and J 14 bases short, with 21 bases between.

This chain connects TRBV5-1 to TRBJ1-6; a possible D gene is TRBD1 (5 bases). The source material was CD8+ T cells from PBMCs. The receptor comes from a human donor in good health. The CDR3 loop is CASSSSGTGSGTLHF. The CDR3 coding sequence is TGCGCCAGCAGCTCCTCCGGGACCGGATCTGGGACCCTCCACTTT. Variable domain in full (rest from reference TRBV5-1 and TRBJ1-6): KAGVTQTPRYLIKTRGQQVTLSCSPISGHRSVSWYQQTPGQGLQFLFEYFSETQRNKGNFPGRFSGRQFSNSRSEMNVSTLELGDSALYLCASSSSGTGSGTLHFGNGTRLTVT.